This TCR beta chain appears in the sequencing data of a study of cytomegalovirus exposure and HLA in healthy donors. The length of the CDR3 is 15 residues. After removal of 5 bases from V and 3 bases from J, the junction contained 7 bases not matched to a gene. Per the germline V gene, CDR1 is SGDLS and CDR2 is YYNGEE. 60 Vbeta and 13 Jbeta primers were used in PCR. TCRdb's table, derived via immunoSEQ multiplex PCR, lists solely in-frame clones and lacks some. The table shows around 140,000 clones, with 82% occurring only once. The source is a young man in good health and CMV-seropositive. The chain employs TRBV9 and TRBJ2-2, with 7 nucleotides matching TRBD2. The specimen sequenced was PBMCs. The CDR3 is CASRTFAGDTGELFF. CDR3 DNA sequence: TGTGCCAGCAGAACCTTCGCGGGAGACACCGGGGAGCTGTTTTTT.